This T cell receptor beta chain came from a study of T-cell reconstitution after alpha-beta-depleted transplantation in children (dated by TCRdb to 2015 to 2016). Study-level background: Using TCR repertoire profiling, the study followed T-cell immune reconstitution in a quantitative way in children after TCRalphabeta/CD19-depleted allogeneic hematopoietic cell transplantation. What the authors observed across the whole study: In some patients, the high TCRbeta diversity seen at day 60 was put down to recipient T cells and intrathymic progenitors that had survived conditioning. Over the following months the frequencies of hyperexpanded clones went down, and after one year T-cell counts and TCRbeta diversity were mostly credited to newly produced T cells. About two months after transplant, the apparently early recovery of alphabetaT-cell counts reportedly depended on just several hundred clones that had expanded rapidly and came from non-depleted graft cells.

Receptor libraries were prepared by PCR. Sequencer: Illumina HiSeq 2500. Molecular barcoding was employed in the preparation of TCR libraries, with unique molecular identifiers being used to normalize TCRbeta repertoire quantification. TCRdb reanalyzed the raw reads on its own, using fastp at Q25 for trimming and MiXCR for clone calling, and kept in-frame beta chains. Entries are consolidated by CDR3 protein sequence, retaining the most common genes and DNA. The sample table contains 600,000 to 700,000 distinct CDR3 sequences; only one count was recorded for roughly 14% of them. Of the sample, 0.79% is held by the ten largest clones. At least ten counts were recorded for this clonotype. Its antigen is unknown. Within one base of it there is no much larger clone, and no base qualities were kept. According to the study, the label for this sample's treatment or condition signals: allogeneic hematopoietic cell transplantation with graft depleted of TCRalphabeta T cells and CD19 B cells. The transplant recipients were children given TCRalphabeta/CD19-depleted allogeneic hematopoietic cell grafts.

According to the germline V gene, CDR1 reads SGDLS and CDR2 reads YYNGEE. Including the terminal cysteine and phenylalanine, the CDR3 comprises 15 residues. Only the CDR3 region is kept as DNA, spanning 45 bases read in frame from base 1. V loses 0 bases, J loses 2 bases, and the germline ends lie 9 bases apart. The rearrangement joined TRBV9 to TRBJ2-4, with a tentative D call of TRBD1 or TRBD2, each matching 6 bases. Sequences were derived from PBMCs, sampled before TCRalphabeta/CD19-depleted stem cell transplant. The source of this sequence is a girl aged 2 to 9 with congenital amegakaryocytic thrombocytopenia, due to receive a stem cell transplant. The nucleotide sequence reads TGTGCCAGCAGCGTAGGGCGGGACACCAAAAACATTCAGTACTTC. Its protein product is CASSVGRDTKNIQYF.